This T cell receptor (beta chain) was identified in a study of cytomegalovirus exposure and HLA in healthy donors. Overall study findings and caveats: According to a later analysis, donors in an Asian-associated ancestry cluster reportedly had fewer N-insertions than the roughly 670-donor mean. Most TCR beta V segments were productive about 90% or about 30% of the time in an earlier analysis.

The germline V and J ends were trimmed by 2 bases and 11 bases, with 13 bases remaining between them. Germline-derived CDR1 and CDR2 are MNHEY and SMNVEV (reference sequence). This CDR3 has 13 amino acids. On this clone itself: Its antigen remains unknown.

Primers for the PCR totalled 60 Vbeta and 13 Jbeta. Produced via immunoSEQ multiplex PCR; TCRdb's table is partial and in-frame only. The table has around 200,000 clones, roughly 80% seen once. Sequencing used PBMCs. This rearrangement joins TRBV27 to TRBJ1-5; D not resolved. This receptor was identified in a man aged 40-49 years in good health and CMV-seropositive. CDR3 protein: CASSLRIGRSQHF. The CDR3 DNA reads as TGTGCCAGCAGTTTACGGATAGGGAGGTCCCAGCATTTT.